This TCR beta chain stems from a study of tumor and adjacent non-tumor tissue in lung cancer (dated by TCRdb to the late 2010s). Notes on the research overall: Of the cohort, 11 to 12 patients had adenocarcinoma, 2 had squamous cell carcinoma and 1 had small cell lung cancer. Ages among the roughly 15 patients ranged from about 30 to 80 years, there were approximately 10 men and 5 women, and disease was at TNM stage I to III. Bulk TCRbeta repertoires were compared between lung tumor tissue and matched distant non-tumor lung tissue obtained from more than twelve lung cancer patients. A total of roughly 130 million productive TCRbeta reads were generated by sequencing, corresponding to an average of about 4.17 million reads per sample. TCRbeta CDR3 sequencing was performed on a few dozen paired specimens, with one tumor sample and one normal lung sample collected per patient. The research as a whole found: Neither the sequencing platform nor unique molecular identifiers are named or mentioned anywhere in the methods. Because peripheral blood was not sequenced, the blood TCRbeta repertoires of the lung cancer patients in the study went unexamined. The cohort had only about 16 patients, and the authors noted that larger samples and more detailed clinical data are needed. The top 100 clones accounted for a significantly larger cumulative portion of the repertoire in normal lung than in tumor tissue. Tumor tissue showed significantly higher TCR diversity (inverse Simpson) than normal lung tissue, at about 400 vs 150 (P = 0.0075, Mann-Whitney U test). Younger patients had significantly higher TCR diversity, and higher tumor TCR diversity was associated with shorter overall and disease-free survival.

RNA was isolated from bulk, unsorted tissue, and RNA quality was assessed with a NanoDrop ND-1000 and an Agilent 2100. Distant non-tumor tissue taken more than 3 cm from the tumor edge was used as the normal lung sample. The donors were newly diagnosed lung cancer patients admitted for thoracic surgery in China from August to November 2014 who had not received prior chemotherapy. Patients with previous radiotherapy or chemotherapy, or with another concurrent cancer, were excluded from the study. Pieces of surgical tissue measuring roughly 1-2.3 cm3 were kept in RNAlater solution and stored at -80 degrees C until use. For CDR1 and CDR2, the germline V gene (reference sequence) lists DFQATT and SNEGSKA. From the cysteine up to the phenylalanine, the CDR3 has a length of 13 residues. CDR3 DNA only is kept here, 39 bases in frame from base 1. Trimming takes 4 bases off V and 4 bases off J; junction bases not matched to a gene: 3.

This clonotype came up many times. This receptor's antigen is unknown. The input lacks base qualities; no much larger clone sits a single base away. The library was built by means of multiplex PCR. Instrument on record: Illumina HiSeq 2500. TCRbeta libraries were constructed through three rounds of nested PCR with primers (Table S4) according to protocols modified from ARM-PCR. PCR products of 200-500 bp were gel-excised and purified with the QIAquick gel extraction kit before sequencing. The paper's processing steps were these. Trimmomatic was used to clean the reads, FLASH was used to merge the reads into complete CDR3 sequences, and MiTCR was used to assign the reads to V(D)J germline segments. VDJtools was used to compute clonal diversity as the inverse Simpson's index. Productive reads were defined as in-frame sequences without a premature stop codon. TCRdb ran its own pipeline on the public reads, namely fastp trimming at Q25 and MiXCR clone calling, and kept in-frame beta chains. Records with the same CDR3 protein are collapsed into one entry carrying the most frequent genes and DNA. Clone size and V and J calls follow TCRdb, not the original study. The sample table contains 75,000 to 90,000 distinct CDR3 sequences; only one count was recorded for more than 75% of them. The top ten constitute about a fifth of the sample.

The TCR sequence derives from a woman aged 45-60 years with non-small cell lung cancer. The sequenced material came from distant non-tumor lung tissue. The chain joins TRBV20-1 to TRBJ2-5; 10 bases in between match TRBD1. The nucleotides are TGCAGTGCTAAGACAGGGGGCCGAGAGACCCAGTACTTC. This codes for CSAKTGGRETQYF.